This TCR beta chain was recorded in a study of T cells after posttransplantation cyclophosphamide. Study findings and constraints: After PTCy, TRB diversity resembled that of CNI/methotrexate controls. Later post-transplant blood repertoires were often dominated by donor CD8+ memory clones. Blood and skin or GI T cell repertoires showed limited TRB overlap.

CDR3 size: 15 residues. CDR1 is MNHNS and CDR2 is SASEGT in the germline V gene. Germline trimming cut 6 bases from V and 6 bases from J; bases unmatched to any gene: 13. As to this clone: Its cognate antigen is unknown.

The naive gate required viable CD3+CD4+ or CD3+CD8+ cells with CCR7+CD45RA+CD45RO-CD95-CD27+CD28+ phenotype. This related bone marrow graft donor gave peripheral blood on the day of marrow donation. The table came from immunoSEQ multiplex PCR; TCRdb's copy has only in-frame clones and leaves some out. The sample has about 31,000 clones, 85% to 95% seen once. The receptor comes from a woman aged 60-75 years in good health, CMV-negative, and a related stem cell transplant donor. This chain joins TRBV6-1 and TRBJ1-2, with 7 bases fitting TRBD1. The specimen sequenced was naive CD4+ T cells sorted from PBMCs. This CDR3 is CASSYPWGQYDGYTF. In DNA form, the CDR3 reads TGTGCCAGCAGCTACCCGTGGGGACAGTACGATGGCTACACCTTC.